A selection of T cell receptor beta chains follows, all from one sample in a study of blood T cell repertoires in COVID-19. Sequenced by immunoSEQ multiplex PCR; TCRdb stores in-frame clones only, minus some. The sample gives 200,000 to 250,000 clones, 85% of which show up once; approximately 19% is in the top ten. What was sequenced was PBMCs or T cells enriched from blood (not recorded which). The source of these receptors is a man aged 40-49 years who had recovered from COVID-19. The CDR3 runs from the conserved cysteine through the conserved F or W. D genes are given only for firm matches. Part of the rows lack a size; the others show once, few, many or a class for expanded clones.

>TRBJ2-7|TRBD1|TRBV28|.
CASTPLGTGYSRSYEQYF
TGTGCCAGCACTCCTCTCGGGACAGGGTATAGTAGGTCCTACGAGCAGTACTTC
>TRBJ2-7|TRBD2|TRBV5-1|.
CASSLVREEFEQYF
TGCGCCAGCAGCTTGGTACGGGAGGAGTTCGAGCAGTACTTC
>TRBJ2-7|.|TRBV28|.
CASRRDLVDEQYF
TGTGCCAGCAGACGGGATTTAGTCGACGAGCAGTACTTC
>TRBJ1-2|TRBD1|TRBV9|.
CASSVTGGANYGYTF
TGTGCCAGCAGCGTAACAGGGGGAGCTAACTATGGCTACACCTTC
>TRBJ2-5|TRBD1|TRBV19|once
CASNDRGLRETQYF
TGTGCCAGTAACGACAGGGGGCTGCGAGAGACCCAGTACTTC
>TRBJ2-7|.|TRBV4-1|once
CASSQDAGPYEQYF
TGCGCCAGCAGCCAAGACGCGGGACCGTACGAGCAGTACTTC
>TRBJ2-2|TRBD2|TRBV7-9|.
CASSKPGTRNTGELFF
TGTGCCAGCAGCAAGCCCGGGACTAGGAACACCGGGGAGCTGTTTTTT
>TRBJ2-7|TRBD1|TRBV19|.
CASSRDRDYEQYF
TGTGCCAGTAGCCGGGACAGGGATTACGAGCAGTACTTC
>TRBJ2-5|TRBD2|TRBV30|.
CAWSVLAGAGVGETQYF
TGTGCCTGGAGTGTACTAGCGGGAGCCGGAGTCGGAGAGACCCAGTACTTC
>TRBJ1-3|.|TRBV5-4|.
CASRAGDPGNTIYF
TGTGCCAGCAGAGCAGGGGACCCTGGAAACACCATATATTTT
>TRBJ1-1|.|TRBV19|.
CASSTGTKNTEAFF
TGTGCCAGTAGCACCGGGACTAAAAACACTGAAGCTTTCTTT
>TRBJ1-4|TRBD1|TRBV10-3|once
CAISDPGQLNEKLFF
TGTGCCATCAGTGACCCGGGACAGTTAAATGAAAAACTGTTTTTT
>TRBJ1-1|.|TRBV5-5|.
CASRIWGSTEAFF
TGTGCCAGCAGGATTTGGGGCAGCACTGAAGCTTTCTTT
>TRBJ1-2|.|TRBV13|.
CASTLASYGYTF
TGTGCCAGCACCCTAGCGTCCTATGGCTACACCTTC
>TRBJ1-4|.|TRBV10-3|.
CAISNSGATNEKLFF
TGTGCCATCAGCAATTCAGGGGCAACTAATGAAAAACTGTTTTTT
>TRBJ2-7|.|TRBV27|once
CASSPRTGGIYEQYF
TGTGCCAGCAGCCCACGAACCGGAGGAATCTACGAGCAGTACTTC
>TRBJ2-1|.|TRBV19|.
CASIPPYGNEQFF
TGTGCCAGTATCCCGCCCTACGGCAATGAGCAGTTCTTC
>TRBJ2-3|.|TRBV29-1|.
CSAGLTGQDTDTQYF
TGCAGCGCTGGTTTGACAGGACAAGACACAGATACGCAGTATTTT
>TRBJ2-7|TRBD1|TRBV6-5|.
CASSPDRTYEQYF
TGTGCCAGCAGTCCGGACAGGACCTACGAGCAGTACTTC
>TRBJ2-5|.|TRBV18|once
CASSPPGVAETQYF
TGTGCCAGCTCACCACCAGGGGTCGCGGAGACCCAGTACTTC
>TRBJ1-6|TRBD1|TRBV5-7|.
CASRRPTGLITYNSPLHF
TGTGCCAGCAGGCGACCGACAGGGCTAATTACCTATAATTCACCCCTCCACTTT
>TRBJ1-5|.|TRBV7-8|once
CASSLVGGHLWVVSNQPQHF
TGTGCCAGCAGCTTAGTAGGGGGACACCTGTGGGTAGTTAGCAATCAGCCCCAGCATTTT
>TRBJ2-7|.|TRBV19|.
CASSIPGEDYEQYF
TGTGCCAGTAGTATCCCCGGGGAAGACTACGAGCAGTACTTC
>TRBJ2-2|.|TRBV7-3|.
CASSLSAGSAGELFF
TGTGCCAGCAGCTTATCAGCAGGGTCCGCCGGGGAGCTGTTTTTT
>TRBJ1-5|.|TRBV12-3/TRBV12-4|.
CASSLTDDQPQHF
TGTGCCAGCAGTTTGACAGATGATCAGCCCCAGCATTTT
>TRBJ2-7|.|TRBV2|.
CASSEQGSGEQYF
TGTGCCAGCAGTGAACAGGGCTCTGGTGAGCAGTACTTC
>TRBJ2-3|.|TRBV4-3|.
CASSLLTSNTDTQYF
TGCGCCAGCAGCCTCCTGACTAGTAACACAGATACGCAGTATTTT
>TRBJ2-7|TRBD2|TRBV6-5|.
CASRLADYEQYF
TGTGCCAGCCGACTAGCGGACTACGAGCAGTACTTC
>TRBJ1-6|.|TRBV15|.
CATSREGEGAPLHF
TGTGCCACCAGCAGAGAAGGGGAAGGGGCACCCCTCCACTTT
>TRBJ2-2|TRBD1|TRBV30|.
CAWTYNRGTGELFF
TGTGCCTGGACCTATAACAGGGGCACCGGGGAGCTGTTTTTT
>TRBJ2-5|TRBD2|TRBV7-3|.
CASSLYSGRGETQYF
TGTGCCAGCAGCTTATATAGCGGGAGGGGCGAGACCCAGTACTTC
>TRBJ2-7|.|TRBV5-1|.
CASSRREDEQYF
TGCGCCAGCAGCCGTCGAGAGGACGAGCAGTACTTC
>TRBJ2-5|TRBD2|TRBV30|.
CAWGLAGARETQYF
TGTGCCTGGGGACTAGCGGGAGCTCGGGAGACCCAGTACTTC
>TRBJ2-5|TRBD1|TRBV4-1|.
CASSQGHPDREYQETQYF
TGCGCCAGCAGCCAAGGGCACCCGGACAGGGAGTACCAAGAGACCCAGTACTTC
>TRBJ2-7|TRBD1|TRBV19|.
CASSIRATGARRGDEQYF
TGTGCCAGTAGTATAAGGGCGACAGGGGCTCGGAGGGGGGACGAGCAGTACTTC
>TRBJ2-7|.|TRBV7-2|.
CASSLSTSYEQYF
TGTGCCAGCAGCTTATCGACTTCCTACGAGCAGTACTTC
>TRBJ1-3|TRBD1|TRBV23-1|.
CAAPGQGSGNTIYF
TGCGCCGCCCCGGGACAGGGGTCTGGAAACACCATATATTTT
>TRBJ1-5|.|TRBV24-1|.
CATSDLSWGVDQPQHF
TGTGCCACCAGTGATTTGTCGTGGGGAGTGGACCAGCCCCAGCATTTT
>TRBJ2-7|.|TRBV19|.
CASSMAGAYEQYF
TGTGCCAGTAGTATGGCAGGGGCCTACGAGCAGTACTTC
>TRBJ2-5|TRBD2|TRBV5-1|.
CASSLSGSSQETQYF
TGCGCCAGCAGCCTTAGCGGGAGTTCCCAAGAGACCCAGTACTTC
>TRBJ2-2|.|TRBV5-4|once
CASSSRAGSGELFF
TGTGCCAGCAGCTCCCGGGCAGGGTCCGGGGAGCTGTTTTTT
>TRBJ1-1|TRBD1|TRBV11-3|.
CASSTRPGQVASMNTEAFF
TGTGCCAGCAGCACCCGACCGGGACAGGTTGCTTCCATGAACACTGAAGCTTTCTTT
>TRBJ1-5|.|TRBV7-8|.
CASSLRRDSNQPQHF
TGTGCCAGCAGCTTACGGCGGGATAGCAATCAGCCCCAGCATTTT
>TRBJ2-7|.|TRBV7-8|.
CASSLGLHASYEQYF
TGTGCCAGCAGCCTAGGACTACACGCTTCCTACGAGCAGTACTTC
>TRBJ1-1|TRBD1|TRBV24-1|.
CATSDSTGGEAFF
TGTGCCACCAGTGATTCGACAGGGGGAGAAGCTTTCTTT
>TRBJ1-6|TRBD1|TRBV7-2|.
CASSPRGTGALNSPLHF
TGTGCCAGCAGCCCTAGGGGGACAGGGGCTCTTAATTCACCCCTCCACTTT
>TRBJ2-3|.|TRBV9|.
CASSIRAGDTQYF
TGTGCCAGCAGCATAAGGGCGGGGGATACGCAGTATTTT
>TRBJ1-1|TRBD1|TRBV27|few
CASSLAGGAEAFF
TGTGCCAGCAGTTTAGCAGGGGGTGCTGAAGCTTTCTTT
>TRBJ1-1|TRBD1|TRBV25-1|.
CASSGAQGATEAFF
TGTGCCAGCAGTGGGGCGCAGGGGGCTACTGAAGCTTTCTTT
>TRBJ2-7|TRBD1|TRBV28|.
CASSHGQGSPYEQYF
TGTGCCAGCAGTCACGGACAGGGCTCCCCCTACGAGCAGTACTTC
>TRBJ2-5|.|TRBV28|.
CASSSAGFHETQYF
TGTGCCAGCAGTTCTGCAGGGTTTCATGAGACCCAGTACTTC